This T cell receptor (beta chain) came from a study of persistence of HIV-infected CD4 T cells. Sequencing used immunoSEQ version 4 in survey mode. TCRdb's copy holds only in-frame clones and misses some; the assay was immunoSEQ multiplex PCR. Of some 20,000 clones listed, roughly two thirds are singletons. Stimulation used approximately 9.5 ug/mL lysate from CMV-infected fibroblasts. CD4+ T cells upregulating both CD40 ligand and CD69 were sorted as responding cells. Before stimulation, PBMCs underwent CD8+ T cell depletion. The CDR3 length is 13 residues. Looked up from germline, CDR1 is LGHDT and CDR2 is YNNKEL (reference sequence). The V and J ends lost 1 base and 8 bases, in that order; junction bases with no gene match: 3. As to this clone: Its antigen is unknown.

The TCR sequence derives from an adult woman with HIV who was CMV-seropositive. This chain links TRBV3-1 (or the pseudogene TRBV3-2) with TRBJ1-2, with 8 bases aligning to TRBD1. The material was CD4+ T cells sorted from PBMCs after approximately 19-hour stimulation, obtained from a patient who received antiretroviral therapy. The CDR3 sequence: CASSQGQGKGYTF. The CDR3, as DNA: TGTGCCAGCAGCCAAGGACAGGGGAAGGGCTACACCTTC.